This T cell receptor (beta chain) was sequenced for a study of T cells in localized non-small cell lung cancer. Study-wide results and caveats: Turning up in adjacent lung were a median around 60 of the top 100 tumor clones. Of the tissues analyzed, uninvolved adjacent lung showed maximal T cell clonality, greater than tumor.

The CDR3 runs to 15 residues. Germline values: CDR1 LNHDA, CDR2 SQIVND (reference sequence). Trimming took 6 bases from V and 2 from J, leaving 17 bases between them. Details on this clone: The target antigen is unknown.

Profiling relied on immunoSEQ multiplex PCR, and the TCRdb table lists in-frame clones only, not all of them. The sample holds approximately 72,000 clones, 84% seen once. The chain recombines TRBV19 with TRBJ2-7, with D perhaps TRBD1 (6 bases). Sequenced here: peripheral blood, sampled before any cancer treatment. This clonotype was sampled from a female donor at least 60 years old with stage I lung adenocarcinoma. The CDR3 DNA reads as TGTGCCAGTAGCCCCCCTGGGACATCTACCTACGAGCAGTACTTC. It specifies CASSPPGTSTYEQYF.